These 15 T cell receptor beta chains were all obtained from the same sample, sequenced in a study of blood T cell repertoires in COVID-19. The method was immunoSEQ multiplex PCR; TCRdb's version includes in-frame clones alone and lacks a portion of them. The sample shows over 400,000 clones, 75% to 90% of them seen only once. What was sequenced was PBMCs or T cells enriched from blood (not recorded which). These TCRs come from an older woman who had recovered from COVID-19.

V usage is TRBV2 and J usage is TRBJ2-7; 11 positions agree with TRBD1. Germline CDR1 reads SNHLY; CDR2 reads FYNNEI. This CDR3 is 14 amino acids long. V shed 5 bases, J shed 3 bases, and the junction held 3 bases outside the gene matches. In DNA, the CDR3 is TGTGCCAGCAGTACGGGACAGGGGGGCTACGAGCAGTACTTC. Residues: CASSTGQGGYEQYF.

This chain uses TRBV5-8 with TRBJ2-1; D remains ambiguous. Trimming pared 3 bases from V and 12 bases from J, leaving 13 bases between. This CDR3 comprises 12 residues. The germline gives CDR1 SGHTS, CDR2 YDEGEE. CDR3 DNA: TGTGCCAGCAGCTGGAATTCGGGTATGCAGTTCTTC. This codes for CASSWNSGMQFF.

V gene TRBV5-1 combines with J gene TRBJ1-5; 7 nucleotides align to TRBD1. The J segment lost 0 bases and the V segment lost 1 base, leaving 10 bases of the junction unmatched. Germline CDR1 and CDR2: SGHRS and YFSETQ. The CDR3 runs 18 residues. The CDR3 region is CASSLRSQGDHSNQPQHF. In DNA form, the CDR3 reads TGCGCCAGCAGCTTGAGGAGTCAGGGGGATCATAGCAATCAGCCCCAGCATTTT.

The V gene is TRBV6-5, the J gene TRBJ1-4; D is ambiguous. Trimming removed 6 bases at V and 6 bases at J, with 17 bases between. CDR3 length equals 15 residues. Germline CDR1 MNHEY, CDR2 SVGAGI. The CDR3 sequence is CASRSTGEIYEKLFF. The CDR3 nucleotides are TGTGCCAGCAGATCCACCGGGGAGATTTATGAAAAACTGTTTTTT.

Only one count was recorded for this clone. The chain has TRBV5-1 and TRBJ2-2; tentatively, D is TRBD2 (5 bases). From germline, CDR1 is SGHRS and CDR2 YFSETQ. V gave up 6 bases and J gave up 2 bases, with 11 bases separating them. This CDR3 region has 14 residues. This chain's CDR3 is CASTRGQNTGELFF. The CDR3 DNA reads as TGCGCCAGCACAAGAGGGCAAAACACCGGGGAGCTGTTTTTT. The complete variable domain, with remaining parts taken from reference TRBV5-1 and TRBJ2-2, reads KAGVTQTPRYLIKTRGQQVTLSCSPISGHRSVSWYQQTPGQGLQFLFEYFSETQRNKGNFPGRFSGRQFSNSRSEMNVSTLELGDSALYLCASTRGQNTGELFFGEGSRLTVL.

Note on this clone: The sample has other DNA sequences that encode this CDR3 too. The chain carries TRBV3-1 (or the pseudogene TRBV3-2) and TRBJ1-5; no clear D. CDR1 LGHDT and CDR2 YNNKEL come from the germline V gene (reference sequence). V was trimmed by 1 base and J by 0 bases, leaving 4 bases between them. The CDR3 is 14 residues long. CDR3 DNA sequence: TGTGCCAGCAGCCAAGGCGGTAGCAATCAGCCCCAGCATTTT. Translated, it gives CASSQGGSNQPQHF.

V usage is TRBV6-5 and J usage is TRBJ1-1, with TRBD1 as a possible D gene (5 bases). In germline, CDR1 is MNHEY, CDR2 SVGAGI. CDR3 length: 13 residues. V was cut by 2 bases and J by 5 bases, with 9 bases left in between. This chain's CDR3 is CASSYDGGTEAFF. The CDR3 coding sequence is TGTGCCAGCAGTTACGACGGGGGAACTGAAGCTTTCTTT.

V gene TRBV10-3 combines with J gene TRBJ2-2; possibly TRBD1 for D (5 bases). Germline V CDR1 and CDR2: ENHRY, SYGVKD. V lost 0 bases to trimming and J lost 0 bases, with 8 bases between them. The CDR3 has 16 residues. Here the CDR3 DNA reads TGTGCCATCAGTGAGTCGACAGCTCCGAACACCGGGGAGCTGTTTTTT. This codes for CAISESTAPNTGELFF.

The genes are TRBV5-1 and TRBJ2-3; no definite D call. V was cut by 0 bases and J by 3 bases, with 11 bases left in between. Per the germline V gene, CDR1 is SGHRS and CDR2 is YFSETQ. The CDR3 runs 15 residues. This CDR3 is CASSLVLELTDTQYF. The CDR3 nucleotides read TGCGCCAGCAGCTTGGTTCTAGAGTTAACAGATACGCAGTATTTT.

The chain joins TRBV24-1 to TRBJ1-2; D is unresolved. This CDR3 is 15 amino acids long. Germline values: CDR1 KGHDR, CDR2 SFDVKD. The germline V and J ends were trimmed by 4 bases and 8 bases, with 19 bases remaining between them. CDR3 loop: CATSDSRGELGGYTF. In DNA form, the CDR3 reads TGTGCCACCAGTGACTCCCGGGGAGAACTAGGCGGCTACACCTTC.

This clone was seen a few times. This chain connects TRBV28 to TRBJ2-7; D unclear. The CDR3 loop spans 12 amino acids. V was clipped by 1 base and J by 3 bases, with 4 bases between them. Germline V gene sequence: CDR1 MDHEN, CDR2 SYDVKM. CDR3 protein: CASSLYIYEQYF. The DNA of the CDR3 is TGTGCCAGCAGTTTATATATCTACGAGCAGTACTTC.

This rearrangement joins TRBV3-1 (or the pseudogene TRBV3-2) to TRBJ1-5; a weak D match, TRBD1 (5 bases). From germline, CDR1 is LGHDT and CDR2 YNNKEL (reference sequence). The CDR3 spans 13 residues. Trimming took 8 bases from V and 7 from J, leaving 15 bases between them. In DNA form, the CDR3 reads TGTGCCAGCGGTTTCGGAGGGGAACAGCCCCAGCATTTT. This encodes CASGFGGEQPQHF.

V is TRBV6-1 and J is TRBJ1-6; tentative D call: TRBD1 (5 bases). The V and J ends lost 2 bases and 14 bases respectively, with 10 bases between them. Germline V gene data show CDR1 as MNHNS and CDR2 as SASEGT. CDR3 length: 12 residues. The chain's CDR3 is CASSEFQGTLHF. CDR3 DNA: TGTGCCAGCAGTGAATTCCAGGGAACCCTCCACTTT.

In this sample, this clone turned up a few times. The gene calls are TRBV28 and TRBJ1-2; D unresolved. The CDR3 has 13 amino acids. CDR1 and CDR2 (germline): MDHEN, SYDVKM. V lost 4 bases, J lost 5 bases, and 11 bases lay in between. The CDR3 sequence: CASSSFTGYGYTF. The CDR3, as DNA: TGTGCCAGCAGTTCGTTCACGGGTTATGGCTACACCTTC.

The chain links TRBV11-2 to TRBJ2-3; 7 bases map to TRBD2. The germline V gene encodes CDR1 SGHAT and CDR2 FQNNGV. The CDR3 sequence is 15 residues long. V shed 7 bases and J 0 bases; nucleotides not matched to a gene: 7. The CDR3 nucleotides are TGTGCCAGCACCTGGGGGGGGAAGAGCACAGATACGCAGTATTTT. Amino acids: CASTWGGKSTDTQYF.